Listed below are T cell receptor beta chains from one sample, sequenced in a study of T cell responses to AZD1222 COVID-19 vaccine. Only in-frame clones appear in the TCRdb table, and some are missing; sequencing was by immunoSEQ multiplex PCR. This sample has approximately 100,000 clones, with 91% found just once. This specimen consisted of peripheral blood, obtained on day 0 of AZD1222 vaccination. The source of these receptors is an adult in good health. CDR3s include the opening cysteine and the closing phenylalanine or tryptophan. D genes are given only for firm matches. A clone size is listed for some rows: how often the clone was seen (once, few, many), or a class if it is expanded.

>-|-|TRBV19|TRBJ1-6
TGTGCCAGTAGTATCGGAGGACGCTCCTATAATTCACCCCTCCACTTT
CASSIGGRSYNSPLHF
>once|TRBD1|TRBV29-1|TRBJ1-2
TGCAGCGTTGCGGGGACAGGGGGGTATGGCTACACCTTC
CSVAGTGGYGYTF
>-|-|TRBV18|TRBJ1-5
TGTGCCAGCTCACCCCAGTATAGTCAGCCCCAGCATTTT
CASSPQYSQPQHF
>-|-|TRBV2|TRBJ2-7
TGTGCCAGCAGTGAATCCGGGGTTTCCTACGAGCAGTACTTC
CASSESGVSYEQYF
>-|TRBD1|TRBV5-1|TRBJ1-2
TGCGCCAGCAAAGTGTCAGGGGGCGCCCCGTTAGGGTATGGCTACACCTTC
CASKVSGGAPLGYGYTF
>-|TRBD1|TRBV29-1|TRBJ2-7
TGCAGCGTGCGACAGGGAACCGACGAGCAGTACTTC
CSVRQGTDEQYF
>-|-|TRBV19|TRBJ1-5
TGTGCCAGTAGTCACGCACAGGGAAGTGGGAGCAATCAGCCCCAGCATTTT
CASSHAQGSGSNQPQHF
>-|-|TRBV4-1|TRBJ1-1
TGCGCCAGCAGCCAAGAGCCCCAGGGCACTGAAGCTTTCTTT
CASSQEPQGTEAFF
>-|-|TRBV5-4|TRBJ2-3
TGTGCCAGCAGCTTGGCCTCCGGGAAGGTGAGCACAGATACGCAGTATTTT
CASSLASGKVSTDTQYF
>-|TRBD1|TRBV6-5|TRBJ1-2
TGTGCCAGCAGTCTCGGGACAGATAGTTATGGCTACACCTTC
CASSLGTDSYGYTF
>-|-|TRBV7-6|TRBJ2-2
TGTGCCAGCAGCTTAGCACAGGGACACACCGGGGAGCTGTTTTTT
CASSLAQGHTGELFF
>-|TRBD2|TRBV5-1|TRBJ2-3
TGCGCCAGCAGCCCCACCCTACTAGCGGGAGAAGCAGATACGCAGTATTTT
CASSPTLLAGEADTQYF
>-|-|TRBV3-1/TRBV3-2|TRBJ1-6
TGTGCCAGCAGCCAAGAGGGGGTAGTTAATTCACCCCTCCACTTT
CASSQEGVVNSPLHF
>-|-|TRBV24-1|TRBJ1-1
TGTGCCACCAGGACTTCTGGGGGGACTGAAGCTTTCTTT
CATRTSGGTEAFF
>-|-|TRBV6-5|TRBJ1-6
TGTGCCAGCAAGACAGTGAGTTCACCCCTCCACTTT
CASKTVSSPLHF
>-|-|TRBV28|TRBJ1-6
TGTGCCAGCAGTTCGGGACTTAAGTATAATTCACCCCTCCACTTT
CASSSGLKYNSPLHF
>-|-|TRBV30|TRBJ1-1
TGTGCCTGGAGTGTACAAGGGAACACTGAAGCTTTCTTT
CAWSVQGNTEAFF
>-|-|TRBV28|TRBJ1-5
TGTGCCAGCAGTTTAGGGCAGGCTAATCAGCCCCAGCATTTT
CASSLGQANQPQHF
>-|TRBD1|TRBV6-5|TRBJ2-7
TGTGCCAGCAGTTCTTCCGGGACAGGGGGCTCCCGCGAGCAGTACTTC
CASSSSGTGGSREQYF
>once|TRBD2|TRBV5-6|TRBJ2-7
TGTGCCAGCAGCCCAGGACTAGAGGGCTACGAGCAGTACTTC
CASSPGLEGYEQYF
>-|TRBD2|TRBV19|TRBJ2-2
TGTGCCAGTAGTACCGGACTAGCGGGATACACCGGGGAGCTGTTTTTT
CASSTGLAGYTGELFF
>once|TRBD1|TRBV7-7|TRBJ2-2
TGTGCCAGCAGCCCACCGACAGGGGCCACCGGGGAGCTGTTTTTT
CASSPPTGATGELFF
>-|TRBD1|TRBV5-6|TRBJ2-2
TGTGCCAGCAGCTTGGCAACAGGGGGCCGAACCGGGGAGCTGTTTTTT
CASSLATGGRTGELFF